This T cell receptor beta chain was identified during a study of control samples from healthy donors and cancer patients. J gave up 1 base and V 4 bases, and 5 bases lay outside the gene matches. The CDR3 consists of 15 residues. Germline CDR1 reads KGHDR; CDR2 reads SFDVKD. This clone was counted only a few times. TCRdb keeps only in-frame clones here, not all; method: immunoSEQ multiplex PCR. This table holds approximately 130,000 clones, 80% to 90% found once. The sequence derives from a man aged 25-45 years in good health. The chain joins TRBV24-1 to TRBJ2-5; 7 bases map to TRBD1. Material: blood. For the CDR3, the DNA is TGTGCCACCAGTGACGGACAGGCGTTCCAAGAGACCCAGTACTTC. This gives the protein CATSDGQAFQETQYF.